Below, 31 T cell receptor beta chains from the same sample are listed, as sequenced in a study of T cells in Graves' hyperthyroidism and ophthalmopathy (dated by TCRdb to about 2019). The protocol used for the library was multiplex PCR. Sequenced on an Illumina HiSeq 2000. Amplification of TCR beta CDR3 regions was carried out from RNA transcripts. For the first round of RT-PCR on the TCR CDR3, the HTBI primer set was used together with the Qiagen OneStep RT-PCR kit. TCRdb reran the public reads through fastp at Q25 and MiXCR, keeping productive beta chains. Each CDR3 protein appears once, grouped with its most common genes and DNA. In this sample the table shows around 600,000 distinct CDR3 sequences, 16% of which occur a single time. The top ten hold 2.5% to 4% of the sample. Sequencing used blood. The source of these receptors is a woman aged 40 to 49 with Graves' ophthalmopathy.

This clonotype was seen a handful of times. The J gene is TRBJ1-4, the V gene TRBV4-1; D remains ambiguous. Trimming took off 0 bases at V and 11 bases at J, with 19 bases between the two ends. CDR1 and CDR2 from the germline V gene are MGHRA and YSYEKL. This CDR3 contains 16 residues. The CDR3 loop is CASSQEGLPYNGKLFF. The CDR3 DNA follows: TGCGCCAGCAGCCAAGAAGGTTTGCCCTATAATGGGAAACTGTTTTTT.

The CDR3 region has the DNA TGTGCCAGCAGCTCCACAGGGGTTGGCGGGACCCAGTACTTC. Protein sequence: CASSSTGVGGTQYF. The chain has TRBV11-2 and TRBJ2-5; TRBD1 agrees at 7 bases. Germline V gene lookup returns CDR1 SGHAT and CDR2 FQNNGV. The J segment lost 7 bases and the V segment lost 4 bases, leaving 9 bases of the junction unmatched. This CDR3 is 14 amino acids long.

The chain couples TRBV20-1 to TRBJ2-5; 7 nucleotides agree with TRBD2. Germline CDR1 reads DFQATT; CDR2 reads SNEGSKA (reference sequence). This CDR3 has 14 residues. V lost 6 bases to trimming and J lost 2 bases; unmatched junction nucleotides: 9. The CDR3 spells CSAGGLGLQETQYF. CDR3 coding DNA: TGCAGTGCCGGGGGACTGGGACTACAAGAGACCCAGTACTTC.

This clonotype occurred many times. This rearrangement joins TRBV11-2 to TRBJ2-5; weak D call: TRBD2 (6 bases). The CDR3 runs to 15 residues. Germline CDR1 is SGHAT and CDR2 is FQNNGV. Trimming left V 5 bases short and J 1 base short, with 14 bases between. CDR3 nucleotide sequence: TGTGCCAGCAGCCCTCTGACGGGACTCCAAGAGACCCAGTACTTC. Translation: CASSPLTGLQETQYF. Combining the CDR3 with reference TRBV11-2 and TRBJ2-5 gives the whole variable domain EAGVAQSPRYKIIEKRQSVAFWCNPISGHATLYWYQQILGQGPKLLIQFQNNGVVDDSQLPKDRFSAERLKGVDSTLKIQPAKLEDSAVYLCASSPLTGLQETQYFGPGTRLLVL.

The chain is built from TRBV4-1 and TRBJ2-3; 11 bases map to TRBD2. The CDR3 spans 15 residues. V was pared by 2 bases and J by 6 bases, with 4 bases of the junction left unmatched. CDR1 is MGHRA, CDR2 YSYEKL, per germline. This CDR3 reads CASSQIAGGMDTQYF. CDR3 DNA sequence: TGCGCCAGCAGCCAAATAGCGGGGGGGATGGATACGCAGTATTTT.

This clonotype was detected many times. V usage is TRBV2 and J usage is TRBJ2-5; no reliable D call. Germline V gives CDR1 SNHLY, CDR2 FYNNEI. V dropped 4 bases and J dropped 6 bases, with 3 bases sitting between them. There are 10 residues in the CDR3. Here the CDR3 DNA reads TGTGCCAGCAGTGCTAAGACCCAGTACTTC. Translating it yields CASSAKTQYF.

This clonotype has at least ten counts. The V and J genes are TRBV20-1 and TRBJ2-7; D may be TRBD2 (6 bases). Germline values: CDR1 DFQATT, CDR2 SNEGSKA (reference sequence). The CDR3 has 15 amino acids. Trimming removed 6 bases from V and 3 bases from J, with 21 bases in between. DNA for the CDR3: TGCAGTGCGCGACGACTGCGCGGGATTGACTACGAGCAGTACTTC. Its protein is CSARRLRGIDYEQYF.

This clonotype appeared many times. The chain carries TRBV20-1 and TRBJ2-1, with TRBD1 identical over 10 bases. The germline V gene has CDR1 DFQATT and CDR2 SNEGSKA (reference sequence). J lost 6 bases, V lost 5 bases, and 13 bases had no gene match. CDR3 size: 16 residues. CDR3 coding DNA: TGCAGTGCTGTACCATTCGGGACAGGGGCACGCAATGAGCAGTTCTTC. Protein sequence: CSAVPFGTGARNEQFF.

The chain joins TRBV6-1 to TRBJ1-2; 9 bases line up with TRBD1. Germline V gives CDR1 MNHNS, CDR2 SASEGT. The junction had 3 bases not matched to a gene; V was cut back by 4 bases and J by 3 bases. The CDR3 consists of 14 residues. CDR3 sequence reads: CASSVWTGDYGYTF. In nucleotides, the CDR3 is TGTGCCAGCAGTGTTTGGACAGGGGACTATGGCTACACCTTC.

This chain's CDR3 is CASSITASGSSQYF. The CDR3 DNA reads TGTGCCAGTAGTATCACCGCCAGCGGGTCTAGCCAGTACTTC. The gene calls are TRBV19 and TRBJ2-5, with D possibly matching TRBD2 (6 bases). The germline V gene encodes CDR1 LNHDA and CDR2 SQIVND (reference sequence). This CDR3 is built from 14 residues. V gave up 3 bases and J gave up 10 bases, with 18 bases separating them.

The table lists this clonotype with many counts. The chain joins TRBV11-2 to TRBJ1-6, with a possible D match to TRBD1 (5 bases). CDR1 and CDR2 from the germline V gene are SGHAT and FQNNGV. This CDR3 is built from 17 residues. V was pared by 5 bases and J by 9 bases, with 23 bases between. The CDR3 here is CASSRWQGDEKGSPLHF. As DNA, the CDR3 is TGTGCCAGCAGCCGATGGCAGGGCGATGAGAAAGGTTCACCCCTCCACTTT.

This clonotype turned up a few times. V is TRBV6-1 and J is TRBJ1-1, with no clear D. V was pared by 5 bases and J by 0 bases, with 13 bases between. In germline, CDR1 is MNHNS, CDR2 SASEGT. The CDR3 extends over 15 amino acids. The CDR3, as DNA: TGTGCCAGCAGTAAAACCTCAAACTTGAACACTGAAGCTTTCTTT. Encoded protein: CASSKTSNLNTEAFF.

This clonotype was counted between two and nine times. V gene TRBV4-1 combines with J gene TRBJ2-1; D not certain. The CDR3 spans 15 residues. The germline V and J ends were trimmed by 4 bases and 0 bases, with 10 bases remaining between them. CDR1 MGHRA and CDR2 YSYEKL come from the germline V gene. CDR3 nucleotide sequence: TGCGCCAGCAGCCCCCCCGGAAACTCCTACAATGAGCAGTTCTTC. Translating gives CASSPPGNSYNEQFF.

The CDR3 reads CASSQESIAYTGELFF. CDR3 coding DNA: TGTGCCAGCAGCCAAGAGAGCATTGCCTACACCGGGGAGCTGTTTTTT. The chain is built from TRBV4-2 and TRBJ2-2, with D unclear. This CDR3 comprises 16 residues. CDR1 is LGHNA, CDR2 YNFKEQ, per germline. V shed 0 bases and J shed 3 bases, with 11 bases lying between them.

This clonotype was counted ten times or more. This chain links TRBV11-1 with TRBJ2-1; D not resolved. V was pared by 6 bases and J by 0 bases, with 15 bases between. The CDR3 has 16 amino acids. Looked up from germline, CDR1 is SGHAT and CDR2 is FQDESV (reference sequence). CDR3 protein: CASSRILGSSYNEQFF. CDR3 bases: TGTGCCAGCAGTCGCATACTGGGAAGCTCCTACAATGAGCAGTTCTTC.

The sample holds many counts of this clonotype. The chain carries TRBV20-1 and TRBJ2-5; 8 nucleotides match TRBD1. CDR3 length: 15 residues. V was pared by 3 bases and J by 5 bases, with 11 bases of the junction left unmatched. Germline lookup yields CDR1 DFQATT and CDR2 SNEGSKA (reference sequence). For the CDR3, the DNA is TGCAGTGCTAGGGCGCAGGACAGGGCTGGGGAGACCCAGTACTTC. Encoded protein: CSARAQDRAGETQYF.

This clonotype occurred a few times. This chain connects TRBV4-1 to TRBJ2-7, with D possibly matching TRBD1 (5 bases). The length of the CDR3 is 17 residues. Germline V lookup: CDR1 MGHRA, CDR2 YSYEKL. V lost 0 bases, J lost 2 bases, and 17 bases lay in between. CDR3 DNA sequence: TGCGCCAGCAGCCAAGAAGCCACCACCGACAGAACCTACGAGCAGTACTTC. It translates to CASSQEATTDRTYEQYF.

This clonotype was counted a few times. The chain links TRBV19 to TRBJ2-7; D is ambiguous. This CDR3 spans 13 amino acids. V was clipped by 6 bases and J by 3 bases, with 12 bases between them. The V gene's germline CDR1 is LNHDA and CDR2 SQIVND (reference sequence). The CDR3 nucleotides are TGTGCCAGTAGGGAAGGTTTAAGCTACGAGCAGTACTTC. Amino acid sequence: CASREGLSYEQYF.

The sample holds a few counts of this clonotype. A read error may explain this, as a much larger clone is one base away. The rearrangement uses TRBV11-1 and TRBJ1-1; D unclear. The CDR3 sequence is 13 residues long. The germline gives CDR1 SGHAT, CDR2 FQDESV (reference sequence). The CDR3 DNA is TGTGCCAGCAGCAAACTCGACGACACTGGAGCTTTCTTT. It translates to CASSKLDDTGAFF.

This clonotype has a handful of counts. This chain joins TRBV7-9 and TRBJ1-2, with no clear D. The CDR3 spans 16 residues. Germline V CDR1 and CDR2: SEHNR, FQNEAQ (reference sequence). The V and J ends lost 1 base and 4 bases respectively, with 16 bases between them. In DNA, the CDR3 is TGTGCCAGCAGCTTAGATTCGGCAGCCACCATCTATGGCTACACCTTC. Encoded protein: CASSLDSAATIYGYTF.

A remark on this clonotype: A single base separates this from a much larger clone, so it may be a read error. J is TRBJ2-5 and V is TRBV11-1; D may be TRBD1 (5 bases). Germline CDR1 and CDR2: SGHAT and FQDESV (reference sequence). Trimming cost V 5 bases and J 2 bases, with 9 bases left between them. There are 13 residues in the CDR3. In nucleotides, the CDR3 is TGTGCCAGCAGCGCAGGGCCGCAAGAGACCCAGTACTTC. It translates to CASSAGPQETQYF.

The CDR3 DNA follows: TGTGCCAGCGCCGGGAATAACTATGGCTACACCTTC. This translates into CASAGNNYGYTF. The rearrangement links TRBV28 to TRBJ1-2; D gene ambiguous. V was clipped by 8 bases and J by 1 base, with 8 bases between them. Germline CDR1 MDHEN, CDR2 SYDVKM. The CDR3 extends over 12 amino acids.

As concerns this clonotype: This could be a read error, since a much larger clone is one nucleotide away. The chain links TRBV11-2 to TRBJ2-7; the D gene is possibly TRBD1 (6 bases). V was shortened by 1 base and J by 0 bases, with 10 bases between the two germline ends. The CDR3 runs 15 residues. Per the germline V gene, CDR1 is SGHAT and CDR2 is FQNNGV. The CDR3 sequence is CASSLGRGYSYEQYF. The CDR3 nucleotides are TGTGCCAGCAGCTTAGGCAGGGGTTACTCCTACGAGCAGTACTTC. Supplemented by reference TRBV11-2 and TRBJ2-7, the full variable domain reads EAGVAQSPRYKIIEKRQSVAFWCNPISGHATLYWYQQILGQGPKLLIQFQNNGVVDDSQLPKDRFSAERLKGVDSTLKIQPAKLEDSAVYLCASSLGRGYSYEQYFGPGTRLTVT.

The rearrangement joins TRBV19 to TRBJ1-1; D gene ambiguous. This CDR3 has 14 residues. Germline CDR1 LNHDA, CDR2 SQIVND (reference sequence). Trimming took 7 bases from V and 3 from J, leaving 15 bases between them. CDR3 DNA: TGTGCCAGTAATACGCTCCTATATGACACTGAAGCTTTCTTT. It yields the protein CASNTLLYDTEAFF.

This clonotype occurred a few times. The V call is TRBV12-3 or TRBV12-4, the J call TRBJ1-6, with D uncertain. The CDR3 loop spans 14 amino acids. V was cut by 6 bases and J by 9 bases, with 15 bases left in between. The CDR3 loop is CASSSDTYFSPLHF. CDR3 nucleotides: TGTGCCAGCAGCTCAGACACCTATTTTTCACCCCTCCACTTT.

This clonotype was detected once. A much bigger clone sits one base away, suggesting this may be a read error. The V gene is TRBV12-3 or TRBV12-4, the J gene TRBJ2-1; TRBD1 agrees at 7 bases. CDR3 length equals 12 residues. CDR3 in amino acids: CANSPMTGEQFF. CDR3 sequence (DNA): TGTGCCAACAGTCCGATGACAGGGGAGCAGTTCTTC.

The chain uses TRBV27 and TRBJ1-2; 11 bases align to TRBD1. The V segment lost 6 bases and the J segment 6 bases; nucleotides outside the gene matches: 3. Germline assignment: CDR1 MNHEY and CDR2 SMNVEV (reference sequence). This CDR3 region has 13 residues. The CDR3 nucleotides are TGTGCCAGCAGCAGGACAGGGGGCGATGGCTACACCTTC. As protein: CASSRTGGDGYTF.

The sample holds many counts of this clonotype. The chain has TRBV6-1 and TRBJ2-7; tentative D call: TRBD1 (5 bases). Trimming removed 4 bases at V and 4 bases at J, with 14 bases between. The germline CDR1 and CDR2 sequences are MNHNS and SASEGT. The CDR3 loop spans 14 amino acids. DNA of the CDR3: TGTGCCAGCAGTGGTGGGGCGTTGTGGTACGAGCAGTACTTC. Translation: CASSGGALWYEQYF.

The V and J genes are TRBV4-2 and TRBJ2-1; D is perhaps TRBD2 (6 bases). The germline CDR1 and CDR2 sequences are LGHNA and YNFKEQ. The CDR3 is 15 amino acids. The V end was cut by 4 bases, the J end by 2 bases, with 12 bases between. The CDR3 is CASSPNRETYNEQFF. Here the CDR3 DNA reads TGTGCCAGCAGCCCCAACCGGGAGACCTACAATGAGCAGTTCTTC.

In its sample, this clonotype was seen many times. The chain carries TRBV6-1 and TRBJ2-3; TRBD1 agrees at 10 bases. The CDR3 totals 17 residues. Losses at the gene ends were 4 bases for V and 4 bases for J; bases not matched to a gene: 11. Germline CDR1 and CDR2: MNHNS and SASEGT. CDR3 DNA: TGTGCCAGCAGTGGCCGTCTGGACAGGGGGGGTGCAGATACGCAGTATTTT. It encodes CASSGRLDRGGADTQYF.

This clonotype has just a few counts. The chain carries TRBV4-1 and TRBJ2-7; D tentatively reads TRBD1 or TRBD2 (6 bases each). The CDR3 contains 16 residues. The ends were cut back, 4 bases at V and 2 bases at J, with 18 bases in the middle. Germline V gives CDR1 MGHRA, CDR2 YSYEKL. The CDR3 DNA sequence: TGCGCCAGCAGCCCCGCCGGTGGGGGGCTGACCTACGAGCAGTACTTC. It codes for CASSPAGGGLTYEQYF.